The 8 T cell receptor beta chains below all came from one sample that was sequenced in a study of monozygotic twins with inflammatory bowel disease. Using the 5' RACE reads, TCRdb records one entry per CDR3 protein without DNA. The sample table includes hundreds of thousands of distinct CDR3 sequences. Source material: blood. The receptors stem from a human donor with ulcerative colitis or Crohn's disease, or a healthy co-twin of an affected twin (not recorded which).

The J gene is TRBJ2-5, the V gene TRBV12-3 or TRBV12-4. The CDR3 consists of 14 residues. This chain's CDR3 is CASKRNVIQETQYF.

V is TRBV20-1 and J is TRBJ2-7. CDR1 and CDR2 (germline): DFQATT, SNEGSKA (reference sequence). The length of the CDR3 is 14 residues. This CDR3 is CSARSLGGSYEQYF.

The chain has TRBV5-1 and TRBJ1-5; the TCRdb D gene call, TRBD1, has no DNA to confirm it. The germline V gene has CDR1 SGHRS and CDR2 YFSETQ. CDR3 length: 15 amino acids. The CDR3 region is CASSLTTGVYQPQHF.

The CDR3 loop reads CVSSQHRDRVLDTQYF. The chain combines TRBV4-3 with TRBJ2-3; TCRdb's D call of TRBD1 is untestable without DNA. The CDR3 has 16 amino acids. The germline CDR1 and CDR2 sequences are LGHNA and YSLEER.

This sequence joins TRBV13 and TRBJ1-1; TCRdb returns TRBD1, unconfirmable since there is no DNA. Germline CDR1 and CDR2: PRHDT and FYEKMQ (reference sequence). This CDR3 spans 18 amino acids. This CDR3 reads CASSSVPGQGTDNNEAFF.

This chain links TRBV10-3 with TRBJ2-5; as DNA is missing, the TRBD1 call by TCRdb cannot be tested. The CDR3 is 14 residues long. Per the germline V gene, CDR1 is ENHRY and CDR2 is SYGVKD. The CDR3 is CATWGLGPQETQYF.

The chain carries TRBV12-3 or TRBV12-4 and TRBJ2-1; checking the TCRdb D call of TRBD2 is not possible without DNA. The CDR3 contains 20 residues. The CDR3 is CASSLGTSGRLVFRSHEQFF.

The chain links TRBV20-1 to TRBJ2-2; TCRdb calls TRBD1, which cannot be checked without DNA. Germline V gives CDR1 DFQATT, CDR2 SNEGSKA (reference sequence). The CDR3 sequence is 16 residues long. CDR3 in amino acids: CSALHPGSGGTGELFF.